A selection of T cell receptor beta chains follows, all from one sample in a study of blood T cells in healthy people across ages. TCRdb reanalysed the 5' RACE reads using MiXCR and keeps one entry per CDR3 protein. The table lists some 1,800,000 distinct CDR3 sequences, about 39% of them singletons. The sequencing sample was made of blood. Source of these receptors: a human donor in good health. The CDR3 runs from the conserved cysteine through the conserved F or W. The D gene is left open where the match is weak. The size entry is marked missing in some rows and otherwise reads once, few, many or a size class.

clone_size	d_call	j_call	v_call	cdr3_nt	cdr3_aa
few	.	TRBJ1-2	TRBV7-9	TGTGCCAGCAGCTTAGAGTTCACAGCCTATGGCTACACCTTC	CASSLEFTAYGYTF
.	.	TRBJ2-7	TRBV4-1	TGCGCCAGCAGCCAAGGCTTCTTTCAGGCGGGGAAAACCTACGAGCAGTACTTC	CASSQGFFQAGKTYEQYF
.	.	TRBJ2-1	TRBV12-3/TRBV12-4	TGTGCCAGCAGCTACCCAGGGTGGGTCAATGAGCAGTTCTTC	CASSYPGWVNEQFF
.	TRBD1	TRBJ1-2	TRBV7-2	TGTGCCAGCAGCTATGGACAGGAGGAGAATGGCTACACCTTC	CASSYGQEENGYTF
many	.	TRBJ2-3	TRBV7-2	TGTGCCAGCAGCTTAGTTCCTAGCACAGATACGCAGTATTTT	CASSLVPSTDTQYF
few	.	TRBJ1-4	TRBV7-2	TGTGCCAGCAGCCCCGAGGCGGCGGGAGGCGAAAAACTGTTTTTT	CASSPEAAGGEKLFF
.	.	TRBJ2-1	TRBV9	TGTGCCAGCAGCGTAGAGGGGGGCCCCCCGTACAATGAGCAGTTCTTC	CASSVEGGPPYNEQFF
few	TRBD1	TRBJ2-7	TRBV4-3	TGCGCCAGCAGCCTCGGGACAGGGAATTCCTACGAGCAGTACTTC	CASSLGTGNSYEQYF
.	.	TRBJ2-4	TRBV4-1	TGCGCCAGCAGCCAAGTCCCGATCGGGAAAAACATTCAGTACTTC	CASSQVPIGKNIQYF
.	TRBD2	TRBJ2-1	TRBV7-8	TGTGCCAGTCTTAGCGGGGATTTATACAATGAGCAGTTCTTC	CASLSGDLYNEQFF
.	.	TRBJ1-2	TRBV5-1	TGCGCCAGCAGCCCTCTGGGGGGCGAGGGAGGCTACACCTTC	CASSPLGGEGGYTF
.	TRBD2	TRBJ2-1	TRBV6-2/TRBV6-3	TGTGCCAGCAGTTACTCTCGCGGGGGGGCCTATGAGCAGTTCTTC	CASSYSRGGAYEQFF
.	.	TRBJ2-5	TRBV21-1	TGTGCCAGCAGCGCCTGCCGGACTAGCGGGGGAATCCAAGAGACCCAGTACTTC	CASSACRTSGGIQETQYF
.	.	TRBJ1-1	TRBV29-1	TGCAGCGTTAAAGGGTGGACGAATATCAACACTGAAGCTTTCTTT	CSVKGWTNINTEAFF
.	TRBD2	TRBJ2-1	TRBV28	TGTGCCAGCATCCCGCCCGCAGCGGGGGTAACGGGTGAGCAGTTCTTC	CASIPPAAGVTGEQFF
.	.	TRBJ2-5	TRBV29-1	TGCAGCGTTGTGAGGCGGGTACTTCAAGAGACCCAGTACTTC	CSVVRRVLQETQYF
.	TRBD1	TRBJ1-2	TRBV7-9	TGTGCCAGCAGCGCTGGACAGGGGCTGACCGGCTACACCTTC	CASSAGQGLTGYTF
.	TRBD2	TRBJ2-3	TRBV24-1	TGTGCCACCAGTGAGCGGGGGGGCACCCTCAGGGGGCAGTATTTT	CATSERGGTLRGQYF
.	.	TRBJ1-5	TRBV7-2	TGTGCCAGCAGCTTAGCCGGTGGTCCGGGCTGGAGCAATCAGCCCCAGCATTTT	CASSLAGGPGWSNQPQHF
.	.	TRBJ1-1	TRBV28	TGTGCCAGCAACTCCCCGGGAAGGGTGAACACTGAAGCTTTCTTT	CASNSPGRVNTEAFF
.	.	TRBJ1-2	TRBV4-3	TGCGCCAGCAGCCAAGAACATTTGGCGGCTTCAGCGGACGGCTACACCTTC	CASSQEHLAASADGYTF
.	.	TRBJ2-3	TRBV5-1	TGCGCCAGCAGCGACGGGACGCGAGGCGCAGATACGCAGTATTTT	CASSDGTRGADTQYF
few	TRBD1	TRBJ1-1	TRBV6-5	TGTGCCAGCAGCCGAGACAGGGGACAGGAAGCTTTCTTT	CASSRDRGQEAFF
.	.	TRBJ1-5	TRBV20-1	TGCAGTGCTAGAGGGCCCAGGGATCCAGGAGGACCCCAGCATTTT	CSARGPRDPGGPQHF
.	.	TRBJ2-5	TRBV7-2	TGTGCCAGCAGCTTCGGGGCTAGAGAGACCCAGTACTTC	CASSFGARETQYF
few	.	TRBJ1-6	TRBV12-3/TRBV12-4	TGTGCCAGCAGTTCTCGGGCCACTCGGGGACCCCTCCACTTT	CASSSRATRGPLHF
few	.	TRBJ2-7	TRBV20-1	TGCAGTGCTAGAGATTTTGTACAGGGCAAGTCCTACGAGCAGTACTTC	CSARDFVQGKSYEQYF